What follows are 20 T cell receptor beta chains derived from one specimen sequenced in a study of cytomegalovirus exposure and HLA in healthy donors. PCR used 60 Vbeta primers and 13 Jbeta primers. The method was immunoSEQ multiplex PCR; TCRdb's version includes in-frame clones alone and lacks a portion of them. The data contain about 130,000 clones, about 69% of them singletons. The sequencing sample was made of PBMCs. These receptors were obtained from a man under 40 in good health and CMV-seronegative.

The sample holds a few counts of this clone. This rearrangement joins TRBV7-9 to TRBJ1-6, with a tentative D call TRBD1 (5 bases). Per the germline V gene, CDR1 is SEHNR and CDR2 is FQNEAQ (reference sequence). The CDR3 contains 14 residues. Trimming pared 0 bases from V and 8 bases from J, leaving 8 bases between. The CDR3 nucleotides are TGTGCCAGCAGCTTAGCTGGGGGGGATTCACCCCTCCACTTT. Translating gives CASSLAGGDSPLHF.

About this clone itself: The sample carries other DNA sequences with the same CDR3. The chain combines TRBV7-2 with TRBJ2-5, with a tentative D call TRBD1 (6 bases). This CDR3 region has 13 residues. CDR1 is SGHTA and CDR2 is FQGNSA in the germline V gene. V lost 5 bases to trimming and J lost 5 bases, with 12 bases between them. The CDR3 loop is CASSTGIRETQYF. CDR3 nucleotide sequence: TGTGCCAGCAGCACAGGGATTCGGGAGACCCAGTACTTC.

The genes are TRBV27 and TRBJ1-2; TRBD1 aligns across 7 bases. The CDR3 consists of 17 residues. Germline CDR1 reads MNHEY; CDR2 reads SMNVEV (reference sequence). V was clipped by 3 bases and J by 1 base; unmatched bases: 11. CDR3 protein: CASSFFPAQGLNYGYTF. CDR3 nucleotide sequence: TGTGCCAGCAGTTTTTTTCCCGCACAGGGGCTTAACTATGGCTACACCTTC.

Here the CDR3 reads CASSLAGVGGTEAFF. The DNA for the CDR3 is TGTGCCAGCAGCTTGGCCGGGGTAGGTGGTACTGAAGCTTTCTTT. The chain carries TRBV5-6 and TRBJ1-1; no reliable D call. The CDR3 runs to 15 residues. Germline V gene lookup returns CDR1 SGHDT and CDR2 YYEEEE. Trimming cost V 0 bases and J 5 bases, with 14 bases left between them.

The chain joins TRBV28 to TRBJ1-2; D is uncertain. The CDR3 spans 16 residues. V dropped 5 bases and J dropped 2 bases, with 18 bases sitting between them. Germline loops: CDR1 MDHEN, CDR2 SYDVKM. The CDR3 loop reads CASSRYDTTLNYGYTF. CDR3 bases: TGTGCCAGCAGTCGATATGACACAACCCTGAACTATGGCTACACCTTC.

This clone was found once. The rearrangement joins TRBV19 to TRBJ2-3; TRBD1 matches at 7 bases. There are 14 residues in the CDR3. Trimming at V came to 5 bases and at J to 5 bases, leaving 7 bases not matched to a gene. Germline-derived CDR1 and CDR2 are LNHDA and SQIVND (reference sequence). CDR3 in DNA: TGTGCCAGTAGTCTAGGGACAGTCGGAGATACGCAGTATTTT. It yields the protein CASSLGTVGDTQYF.

The V gene is TRBV4-2, the J gene TRBJ1-1; TRBD1 might be the D (5 bases). The CDR3 has 16 residues. Deletions cut 4 bases from V and 1 base from J, with 16 bases between. CDR1 is LGHNA and CDR2 is YNFKEQ in the germline V gene. CDR3: CASSPGALVQNTEAFF. The CDR3 DNA sequence: TGTGCCAGCAGCCCTGGGGCGCTAGTACAGAACACTGAAGCTTTCTTT.

The chain is built from TRBV4-1 and TRBJ1-5; 8 bases match TRBD1. The length of the CDR3 is 18 residues. After removal of 1 base from V and 4 bases from J, the junction contained 12 bases not matched to a gene. Germline V gene data show CDR1 as MGHRA and CDR2 as YSYEKL. Here the CDR3 reads CASSQGGQGPIRNQPQHF. The CDR3 DNA sequence: TGCGCCAGCAGCCAAGGAGGACAGGGCCCGATTCGGAATCAGCCCCAGCATTTT.

V usage is TRBV5-6 and J usage is TRBJ1-6; D is unresolved. CDR1 and CDR2 (germline): SGHDT, YYEEEE. Trimming removed 3 bases from V and 7 bases from J, with 8 bases in between. This CDR3 is built from 13 residues. As DNA, the CDR3 is TGTGCCAGCAGCTCGAACCTAAATTCACCCCTCCACTTT. Translation gives CASSSNLNSPLHF.

The gene calls are TRBV7-9 and TRBJ2-5, with TRBD2 identical over 7 bases. Trimming cost V 6 bases and J 1 base; bases outside gene matches: 14. Germline V gene data show CDR1 as SEHNR and CDR2 as FQNEAQ (reference sequence). The CDR3 has 17 amino acids. CDR3 sequence: CASSNLQDTGGQETQYF. The CDR3 DNA reads as TGTGCCAGCAGTAACCTCCAAGATACGGGAGGCCAAGAGACCCAGTACTTC.

The CDR3 nucleotides are TGCGCCAGCAGCCGCAATGACAGGGGGGAGACCCAGTACTTC. It specifies CASSRNDRGETQYF. The chain is built from TRBV4-3 and TRBJ2-5; 9 nucleotides align to TRBD1. V was pared by 4 bases and J by 5 bases, with 5 bases of the junction left unmatched. The CDR3 has 14 residues. The germline V gene has CDR1 LGHNA and CDR2 YSLEER.

There are many counts of this clone. The J gene is TRBJ2-7, the V gene TRBV6-1, with 8 bases aligning to TRBD2. This CDR3 has 14 residues. The V gene end was trimmed by 9 bases and the J gene end by 6 bases; junction bases not matched to a gene: 13. The germline gives CDR1 MNHNS, CDR2 SASEGT. In nucleotides, the CDR3 is TGTGCCAGTGGATCTAGCGGGTCTAGGGGCGAGCAGTACTTC. Encoded protein: CASGSSGSRGEQYF.

The gene calls are TRBV19 and TRBJ1-4; TRBD1 agrees at 9 bases. This CDR3 is 15 amino acids long. V shed 8 bases and J 7 bases; nucleotides not matched to a gene: 11. Germline CDR1 reads LNHDA; CDR2 reads SQIVND (reference sequence). The CDR3 spells CASAERDRVIEKLFF. CDR3 DNA: TGTGCCAGTGCAGAACGGGACAGGGTAATTGAAAAACTGTTTTTT.

This sequence joins TRBV7-9 and TRBJ1-1; D gene ambiguous. This CDR3 contains 12 residues. V was pared by 5 bases and J by 4 bases, with 8 bases between. In germline, CDR1 is SEHNR, CDR2 FQNEAQ (reference sequence). CDR3: CASSTGGTEAFF. In nucleotides, the CDR3 is TGTGCCAGCAGCACCGGTGGCACTGAAGCTTTCTTT.

V is TRBV5-6 and J is TRBJ1-1; maybe TRBD1 (6 bases). Germline V gives CDR1 SGHDT, CDR2 YYEEEE. CDR3 length equals 14 residues. V was pared by 2 bases and J by 5 bases, with 13 bases between. The CDR3 loop is CASSFDRTGTEAFF. In nucleotides, the CDR3 is TGTGCCAGCAGCTTCGACAGGACCGGGACTGAAGCTTTCTTT.

V is TRBV4-2 and J is TRBJ1-6, with 7 bases matching TRBD1. The CDR3 has 14 residues. CDR1 is LGHNA, CDR2 YNFKEQ, per germline. With V trimmed by 4 bases and J by 11 bases, 8 bases remained unmatched. CDR3 nucleotide sequence: TGTGCCAGCAGCCCCGACAGGGAAACCCCACCCCTCCACTTT. It specifies CASSPDRETPPLHF.

The J gene is TRBJ2-2, the V gene TRBV29-1; D may be TRBD2 (7 bases). CDR1 and CDR2 (germline): SQVTM, ANQGSEA. Trimming removed 7 bases at V and 4 bases at J, with 16 bases between. The CDR3 is made up of 14 amino acids. CDR3 in amino acids: CSGTQGGGTGELFF. The CDR3 nucleotides read TGCAGCGGTACTCAAGGGGGGGGCACCGGGGAGCTGTTTTTT.

This clone has only a few counts. The CDR3 bases are TGTGCCAGCAGCGTAGTCTGCAGGGGGAATGGTAGTCAGCCCCAGCATTTT. It is translated as CASSVVCRGNGSQPQHF. The chain has TRBV9 and TRBJ1-5; TRBD1 matches at 7 bases. CDR1 and CDR2 from the germline V gene are SGDLS and YYNGEE. The CDR3 runs 17 residues. V lost 0 bases and J lost 6; bases outside the gene matches: 12. The complete variable domain, with remaining parts taken from reference TRBV9 and TRBJ1-5, reads DSGVTQTPKHLITATGQRVTLRCSPRSGDLSVYWYQQSLDQGLQFLIQYYNGEERAKGNILERFSAQQFPDLHSELNLSSLELGDSALYFCASSVVCRGNGSQPQHFGDGTRLSIL.

V gene TRBV27 combines with J gene TRBJ2-1, with D possibly TRBD2 on 5 matching bases. Trimming cost V 6 bases and J 7 bases, with 19 bases left between them. CDR1 is MNHEY, CDR2 SMNVEV, per germline (reference sequence). The CDR3 consists of 15 residues. The CDR3 DNA follows: TGTGCCAGCAGGCCTCCGGACCCCGGGGTTAATGAGCAGTTCTTC. Protein sequence: CASRPPDPGVNEQFF.

This rearrangement joins TRBV6-4 to TRBJ2-5, with D maybe TRBD2 (6 bases). CDR3 length equals 15 residues. With 0 bases removed from V and 4 bases from J, the gap between germline ends came to 12 bases. Germline lookup yields CDR1 MRHNA and CDR2 SNTAGT. CDR3 region: CASSDSGGVGETQYF. The CDR3 DNA sequence: TGTGCCAGCAGTGACTCAGGAGGGGTTGGAGAGACCCAGTACTTC.